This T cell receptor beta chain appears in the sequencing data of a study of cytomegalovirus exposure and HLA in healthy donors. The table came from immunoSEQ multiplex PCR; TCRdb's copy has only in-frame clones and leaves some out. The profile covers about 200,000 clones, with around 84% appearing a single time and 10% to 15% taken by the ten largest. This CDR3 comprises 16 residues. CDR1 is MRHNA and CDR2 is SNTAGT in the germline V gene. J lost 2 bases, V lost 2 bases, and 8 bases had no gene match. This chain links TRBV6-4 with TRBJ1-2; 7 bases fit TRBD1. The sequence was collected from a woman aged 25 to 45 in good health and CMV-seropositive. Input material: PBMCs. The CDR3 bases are TGTGCCAGCAGTGACACTTATGGGACAGCCAACTATGGCTACACCTTC. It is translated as CASSDTYGTANYGYTF.